This T cell receptor (beta chain) was identified during a study of Ad26.COV2.S vaccination and SARS-CoV-2 variants. The junction had 5 bases not matched to a gene; V was cut back by 5 bases and J by 0 bases. Germline V gives CDR1 SGHVS, CDR2 FNYEAQ. CDR3 length: 18 amino acids. As for treatment: approximately 18 received Ad26.COV2.S at low or high dose, single or two shots; a few received placebo; per-sample allocation not given. Samples analyzed were those drawn on day 63 after the first vaccine or placebo injection. Here immunoSEQ multiplex PCR was the method, and the copy in TCRdb shows in-frame clones only, minus some. The sample holds about 460,000 clones; 70% to 90% are singletons and the top ten take more than 1.5%.

This sequence originates from a person between 18 and 59 years old who received the Ad26.COV2.S COVID-19 vaccine or a placebo. The chain joins TRBV7-6 to TRBJ2-1, with 15 bases that match TRBD2. Specimen: peripheral blood, collected in a trial of Ad26.COV2.S vaccine versus placebo. In DNA form, the CDR3 reads TGTGCCAGCAGCCCCGGACTAGCGGGAGGGAGCTCCTACAATGAGCAGTTCTTC. It is translated as CASSPGLAGGSSYNEQFF.